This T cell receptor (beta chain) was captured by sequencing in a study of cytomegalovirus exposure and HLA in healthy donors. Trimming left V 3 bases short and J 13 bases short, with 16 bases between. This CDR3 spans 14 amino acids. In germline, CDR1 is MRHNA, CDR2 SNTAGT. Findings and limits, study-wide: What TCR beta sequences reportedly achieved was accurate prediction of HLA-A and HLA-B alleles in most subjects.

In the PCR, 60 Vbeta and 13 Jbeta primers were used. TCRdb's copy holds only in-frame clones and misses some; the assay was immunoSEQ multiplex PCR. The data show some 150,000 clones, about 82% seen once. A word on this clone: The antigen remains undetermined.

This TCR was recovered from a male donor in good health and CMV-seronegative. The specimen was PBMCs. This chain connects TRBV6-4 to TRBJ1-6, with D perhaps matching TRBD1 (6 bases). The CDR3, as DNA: TGTGCCAGCAGTGAGTGGACAGACACCCTCCCCCTCCACTTT. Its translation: CASSEWTDTLPLHF.